Reported below is one TCR beta chain. These data belong to a study of OX40 agonist ivuxolimab in advanced cancers. Measured with immunoSEQ multiplex PCR; TCRdb has only the in-frame clones, and not every one. The data contain 90,000 to 150,000 clones, 75% to 90% of them seen just once; the ten biggest clones take up under 0.7%. Germline CDR1 reads MNHEY; CDR2 reads SMNVEV (reference sequence). The CDR3 spans 14 residues. Trimming took off 2 bases at V and 3 bases at J, with 8 bases between the two ends. The clonotype was recovered from an adult with an advanced solid tumor such as melanoma, head and neck, liver or kidney cancer. Sequencing was performed on CD4+ or CD8+ T cells sorted from blood, taken in a trial of the OX40 agonist ivuxolimab. The chain links TRBV27 to TRBJ1-3; no firm D call. CDR3 nucleotide sequence: TGTGCCAGCAGTTTAGGCGGAAGTGGAAACACCATATATTTT. Protein product: CASSLGGSGNTIYF.